This TCR beta chain derives from a study of T-cell memory formation after mild COVID-19 (dated by TCRdb to about 2021). With regard to the full study: TCR sequence clusters from the two donors were found to be largely donor specific. Longitudinal TCRalpha and TCRbeta repertoire sequencing tracked T-cell clones expanding and contracting after mild COVID-19 in two donors. Two young, previously healthy adult volunteers, one female and one male, were included in the cohort. Results the study describes overall, beyond this receptor: Some responding clones were detected in pre-infection memory, suggesting pre-existing cross-reactive memory T cells joined the SARS-CoV-2 response. Contracting CD4+ clones were found mainly in CM and EM memory subsets, while CD8+ clones were enriched in EMRA. The study covered only a couple of mild cases, and larger cohorts including severe cases with pre-infection samples were considered necessary. Whether the second-wave clones peaking on day 37 were SARS-CoV-2 specific was not confirmed. Balanced CD4/CD8 phenotypes were observed for clones contracting from day 15 to 85, whereas a bias towards CD4+ was observed for a second wave of clones expanding from day 15 to 37.

Of note for this clonotype: Its antigen is still unknown. Base quality data are lacking; no much larger clone is found one base away.

Ficoll-Paque density gradient centrifugation was used to isolate PBMCs. For this chain, trimming is 5 bases at the V end and 0 bases at the J end, and the number of junction bases without a gene match is 16. Including the terminal cysteine and phenylalanine, the CDR3 comprises 20 residues. The DNA shown is the 60-base CDR3, in frame from base 1. CDR1 and CDR2, per the germline V gene, are SGHTA and FQGTGA. Sequencer: Illumina NovaSeq 6000. TCRalpha and TCRbeta cDNA libraries were built by 5'RACE with constant-segment primers, adding sample barcodes and unique molecular identifiers. Trizol reagent was used to extract RNA from every sample. Amplification of the libraries took two PCR steps, and the second step added a second sample barcode plus Illumina TruSeq adapters. The libraries were sequenced on an Illumina NovaSeq using 2 x 150 bp paired-end reads. The study's processing was this. The reads were demultiplexed and collapsed into UMI-guided consensus sequences using migec v1.2.7. Using mixcr v2.1.11, UMI consensuses were aligned to TRA and TRB V and J templates and then assembled into clonotypes. A clonotype was counted as expanded or contracted only when both edgeR and NoisET called the clonotype significant, with the noise models trained on biological replicates. edgeR calls used a false discovery rate-adjusted p below 0.01 and a log2 fold-change threshold of 1. As an exploratory analysis of dynamics, PCA with hierarchical clustering was applied to max-normalized trajectories of the 1000 most abundant clonotypes. Separately sequenced CD4+ and CD8+ repertoires were used to assign the CD4 or CD8 phenotype of responding clones. Through fastp at Q25 and MiXCR, TCRdb rebuilt clones from the public reads, retaining in-frame beta chains. Each entry is one CDR3 protein sequence, shown with its most common DNA and genes. The V and J calls follow TCRdb's processing rather than the paper's. Across this sample there are approximately 99,000 distinct CDR3 sequences, with 18% seen only once. Less than 6% of the sample is in the top ten clones.

The clonotype was recovered from a man aged 18-30 years who had mild COVID-19 (a few samples of this study predate the infection). The sample titles of this study are shuffled in the database, so cell type and time point are left out; the donor was told from shared clones. Source material: PBMCs or a T cell subset sorted from them (not recorded which). The chain employs TRBV7-3 and TRBJ2-6; TRBD2 agrees with 7 junctional bases. The nucleotide sequence reads TGTGCCAGCAGCCCCCGGGGGAGGGGAGGCCAAGGCTCTGGGGCCAACGTCCTGACTTTC. This translates into CASSPRGRGGQGSGANVLTF.